This T cell receptor (beta chain) is drawn from a study of identifying expanded T cells in peripheral blood. General study findings and limits: Across healthy donors, higher total template counts meant significantly greater approximately two-week count variance. Over around two and four weeks, about 17 and 20 clones changed, versus approximately 1.2 between replicates.

Worth noting for this clone: Its specificity is not known.

This CDR3 has 15 residues. The germline gives CDR1 MNHEY, CDR2 SVGAGI. With 2 bases removed from V and 4 bases from J, the gap between germline ends came to 14 bases. Healthy donors had no documented immune events, such as infections, while sampled. Only in-frame clones appear in the TCRdb table, and some are missing; sequencing was by immunoSEQ multiplex PCR. The data hold 84,000 or so clones, with around 91% observed a single time. Sequencing used blood. This clonotype originated in a person aged 18 to 75 in good health. The chain joins TRBV6-5 to TRBJ1-2; D not resolved. CDR3 coding DNA: TGTGCCAGCAGTTACGGCGGGGTTTCGGGCTATGGCTACACCTTC. Its translation is CASSYGGVSGYGYTF.